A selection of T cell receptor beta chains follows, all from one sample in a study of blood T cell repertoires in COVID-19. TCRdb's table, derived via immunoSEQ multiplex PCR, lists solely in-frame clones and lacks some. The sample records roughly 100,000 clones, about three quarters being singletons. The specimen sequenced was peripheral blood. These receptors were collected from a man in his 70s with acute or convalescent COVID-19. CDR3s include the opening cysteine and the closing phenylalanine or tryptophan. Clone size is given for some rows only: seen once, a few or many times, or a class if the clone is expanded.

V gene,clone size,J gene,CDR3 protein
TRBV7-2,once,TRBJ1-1,CASSLGQGNTEAFF
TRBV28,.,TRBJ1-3,CASSSGGSSHPGNTIYF
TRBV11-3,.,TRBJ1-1,CASSFRDSEAFF
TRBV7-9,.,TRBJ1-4,CASSATRQGPNEKLFF
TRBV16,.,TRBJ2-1,CASSQTGNEQFF
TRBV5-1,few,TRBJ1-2,CASSLEVGGSGYTF
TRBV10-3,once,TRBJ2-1,CAISEPSGSSYNEQFF
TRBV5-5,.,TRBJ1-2,CASSLVAGYYGYTF
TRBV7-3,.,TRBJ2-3,CASSLTLGLDTDTQYF
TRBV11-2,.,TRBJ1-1,CASSFHTEAFF
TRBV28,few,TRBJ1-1,CASSPLNRGLSAFF
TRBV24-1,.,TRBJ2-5,CATSDPGRLGGFGETQYF
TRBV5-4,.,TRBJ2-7,CASSSSETATIYEQYF
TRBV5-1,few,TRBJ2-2,CASSAGLAGPGELFF
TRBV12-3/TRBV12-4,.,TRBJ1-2,CASSLAENYGYTF